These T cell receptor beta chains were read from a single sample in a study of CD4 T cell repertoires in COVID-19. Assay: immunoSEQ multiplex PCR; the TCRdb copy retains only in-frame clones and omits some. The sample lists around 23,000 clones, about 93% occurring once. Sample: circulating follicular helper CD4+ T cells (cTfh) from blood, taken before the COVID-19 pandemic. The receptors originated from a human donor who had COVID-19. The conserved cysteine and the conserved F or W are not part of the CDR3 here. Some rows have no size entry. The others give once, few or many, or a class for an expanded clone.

CDR3 protein: ASSSVGTGHYGYT; V gene: TRBV5-8; clone size: -; CDR3 length: 13
CDR3 protein: ASSKGLAVDTQY; V gene: TRBV5-8; clone size: -; CDR3 length: 12
CDR3 protein: ASSERQLNSPLH; V gene: TRBV25-1; clone size: -; CDR3 length: 12
CDR3 protein: ASSPGFYEQF; V gene: TRBV18; clone size: once; CDR3 length: 10
CDR3 protein: ASSLTLGQGIARSSYEQY; V gene: TRBV5-1; clone size: -; CDR3 length: 18
CDR3 protein: ASSIPRGGAGNTIY; V gene: TRBV19; clone size: -; CDR3 length: 14
CDR3 protein: ASSQDNGQETQY; V gene: TRBV4-2; clone size: -; CDR3 length: 12
CDR3 protein: ASSSTSGNYEQY; V gene: TRBV11-2; clone size: few; CDR3 length: 12
CDR3 protein: ASSSPTGGNYGYT; V gene: TRBV28; clone size: -; CDR3 length: 13
CDR3 protein: ASSLSVNQY; V gene: TRBV7-2; clone size: -; CDR3 length: 9
CDR3 protein: ASIRVLEKNIQY; V gene: TRBV6-1; clone size: -; CDR3 length: 12
CDR3 protein: AIRGLNSYEQY; V gene: TRBV6-5; clone size: -; CDR3 length: 11
CDR3 protein: ASSESGTWNSPLH; V gene: TRBV25-1; clone size: -; CDR3 length: 13
CDR3 protein: AGSPREGQGYSPLH; V gene: TRBV7-2; clone size: -; CDR3 length: 14
CDR3 protein: ASSFSRTPYNEQF; V gene: TRBV28; clone size: once; CDR3 length: 13
CDR3 protein: ASSQDSGTEFPYEQY; V gene: TRBV4-2; clone size: once; CDR3 length: 15
CDR3 protein: ASSSIGTEAF; V gene: TRBV11-2; clone size: -; CDR3 length: 10
CDR3 protein: ASGLTQGTQPQH; V gene: TRBV28; clone size: -; CDR3 length: 12
CDR3 protein: ASSLAQKETQY; V gene: TRBV11-2; clone size: -; CDR3 length: 11
CDR3 protein: ASSLEGIPTYEQY; V gene: TRBV7-8; clone size: -; CDR3 length: 13
CDR3 protein: ASSPVTSGANVLT; V gene: TRBV18; clone size: once; CDR3 length: 13
CDR3 protein: ASSVTGDYNSPLH; V gene: TRBV2; clone size: -; CDR3 length: 13
CDR3 protein: ASKRGQSGYT; V gene: TRBV28; clone size: -; CDR3 length: 10
CDR3 protein: ASSFDSRSSYEQY; V gene: TRBV5-1; clone size: -; CDR3 length: 13
CDR3 protein: SVSSGVYGYT; V gene: TRBV29-1; clone size: -; CDR3 length: 10
CDR3 protein: ASSLPLYGTGLATGELF; V gene: TRBV28; clone size: -; CDR3 length: 17
CDR3 protein: ASKPGTTDTQY; V gene: TRBV27; clone size: -; CDR3 length: 11
CDR3 protein: ASSPTGVNYGYT; V gene: TRBV14; clone size: -; CDR3 length: 12
CDR3 protein: ASSLYRDTEAF; V gene: TRBV11-2; clone size: -; CDR3 length: 11
CDR3 protein: ASSRRPGQSTDTQY; V gene: TRBV27; clone size: -; CDR3 length: 14
CDR3 protein: ASSPGTGIYEQY; V gene: TRBV11-2; clone size: -; CDR3 length: 12
CDR3 protein: ASSLGSLLPNTEAF; V gene: TRBV5-1; clone size: -; CDR3 length: 14
CDR3 protein: ASSLGGGRAHEQY; V gene: TRBV28; clone size: -; CDR3 length: 13
CDR3 protein: ASKTGADQPQH; V gene: TRBV2; clone size: -; CDR3 length: 11
CDR3 protein: AISSQGQSSYEQY; V gene: TRBV10-3; clone size: -; CDR3 length: 13
CDR3 protein: ASSESRLPGYT; V gene: TRBV6-1; clone size: -; CDR3 length: 11
CDR3 protein: ASSLAVGVHEQY; V gene: TRBV11-2; clone size: -; CDR3 length: 12
CDR3 protein: ASSSSGRPPVTQY; V gene: TRBV19; clone size: -; CDR3 length: 13
CDR3 protein: ASSPDRQGGYT; V gene: TRBV19; clone size: -; CDR3 length: 11
CDR3 protein: ATSRPPGLETQY; V gene: TRBV15; clone size: -; CDR3 length: 12
CDR3 protein: SADPATRQTQY; V gene: TRBV29-1; clone size: -; CDR3 length: 11
CDR3 protein: ATSRDGSGFNYGYT; V gene: TRBV15; clone size: -; CDR3 length: 14
CDR3 protein: ASTIRTRSGANVLT; V gene: TRBV19; clone size: -; CDR3 length: 14
CDR3 protein: ASSLTGGYNEQF; V gene: TRBV7-3; clone size: once; CDR3 length: 12
CDR3 protein: ASITMSRENYEQY; V gene: TRBV6-5; clone size: -; CDR3 length: 13
CDR3 protein: ATSRDSGGRYEQY; V gene: TRBV15; clone size: -; CDR3 length: 13
CDR3 protein: ASSAGTSGNTQY; V gene: TRBV7-8; clone size: -; CDR3 length: 12
CDR3 protein: ASVAGGTDTQY; V gene: TRBV6-6; clone size: -; CDR3 length: 11
CDR3 protein: ASSPQPRNTEAF; V gene: TRBV18; clone size: -; CDR3 length: 12
CDR3 protein: ASRTGGRSTDTQY; V gene: TRBV25-1; clone size: -; CDR3 length: 13
CDR3 protein: ASRRDRGSTGELF; V gene: TRBV2; clone size: -; CDR3 length: 13
CDR3 protein: ASSWTGAVYEQY; V gene: TRBV28; clone size: -; CDR3 length: 12
CDR3 protein: ASSGQGGRTEAF; V gene: TRBV6-6; clone size: -; CDR3 length: 12
CDR3 protein: ASIFPGQGVDEQF; V gene: TRBV7-8; clone size: -; CDR3 length: 13
CDR3 protein: ASSLGLSQPQH; V gene: TRBV7-2; clone size: -; CDR3 length: 11
CDR3 protein: ASSYAGLTGELF; V gene: TRBV28; clone size: -; CDR3 length: 12
CDR3 protein: ASSGGQAANTEAF; V gene: TRBV5-8; clone size: -; CDR3 length: 13
CDR3 protein: ASGPGTGRNQPQH; V gene: TRBV7-9; clone size: once; CDR3 length: 13
CDR3 protein: ASRIQGYDGYT; V gene: TRBV6-5; clone size: -; CDR3 length: 11